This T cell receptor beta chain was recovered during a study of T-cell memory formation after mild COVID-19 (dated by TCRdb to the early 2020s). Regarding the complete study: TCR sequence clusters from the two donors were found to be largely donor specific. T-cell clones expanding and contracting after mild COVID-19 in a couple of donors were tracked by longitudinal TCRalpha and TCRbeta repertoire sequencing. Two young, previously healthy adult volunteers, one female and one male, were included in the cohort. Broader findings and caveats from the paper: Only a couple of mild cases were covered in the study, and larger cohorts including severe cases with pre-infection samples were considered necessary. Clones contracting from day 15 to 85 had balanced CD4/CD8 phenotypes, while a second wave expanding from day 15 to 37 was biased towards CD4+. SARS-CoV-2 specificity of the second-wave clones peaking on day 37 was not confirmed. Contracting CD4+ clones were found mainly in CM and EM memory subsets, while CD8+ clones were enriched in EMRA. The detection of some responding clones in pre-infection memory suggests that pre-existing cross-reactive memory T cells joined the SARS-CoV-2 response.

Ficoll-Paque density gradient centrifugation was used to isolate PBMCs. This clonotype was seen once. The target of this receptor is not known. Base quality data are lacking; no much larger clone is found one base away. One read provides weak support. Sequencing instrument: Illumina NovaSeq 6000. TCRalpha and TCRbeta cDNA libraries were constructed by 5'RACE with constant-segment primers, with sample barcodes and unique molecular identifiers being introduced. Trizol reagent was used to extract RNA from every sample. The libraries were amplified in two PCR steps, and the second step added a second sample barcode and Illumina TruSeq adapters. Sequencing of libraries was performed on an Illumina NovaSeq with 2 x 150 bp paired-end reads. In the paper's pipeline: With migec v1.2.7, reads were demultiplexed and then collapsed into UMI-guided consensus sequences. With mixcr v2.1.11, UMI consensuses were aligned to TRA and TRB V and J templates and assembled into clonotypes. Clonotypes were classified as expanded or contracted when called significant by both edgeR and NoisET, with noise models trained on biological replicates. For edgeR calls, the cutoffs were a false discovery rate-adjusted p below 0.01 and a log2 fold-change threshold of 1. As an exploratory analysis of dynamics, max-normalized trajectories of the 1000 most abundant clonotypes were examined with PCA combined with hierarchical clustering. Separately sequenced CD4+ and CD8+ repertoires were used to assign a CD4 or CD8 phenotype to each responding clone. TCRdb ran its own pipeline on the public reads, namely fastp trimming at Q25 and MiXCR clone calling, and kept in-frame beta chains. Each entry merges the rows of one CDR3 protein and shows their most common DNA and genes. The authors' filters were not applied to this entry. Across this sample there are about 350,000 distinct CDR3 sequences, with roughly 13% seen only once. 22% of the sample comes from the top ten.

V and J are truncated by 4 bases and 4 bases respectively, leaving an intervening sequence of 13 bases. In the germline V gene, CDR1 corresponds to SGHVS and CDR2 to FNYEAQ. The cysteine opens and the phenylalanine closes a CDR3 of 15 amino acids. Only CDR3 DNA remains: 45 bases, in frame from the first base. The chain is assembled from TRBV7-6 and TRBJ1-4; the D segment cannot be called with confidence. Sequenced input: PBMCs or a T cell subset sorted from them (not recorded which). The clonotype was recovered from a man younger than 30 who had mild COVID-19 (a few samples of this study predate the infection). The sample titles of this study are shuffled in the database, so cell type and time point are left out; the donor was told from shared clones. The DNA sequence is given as TGTGCCAGCAGCTCAAGGGCTGGGTTTAATGAAAAACTGTTTTTT. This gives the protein CASSSRAGFNEKLFF.